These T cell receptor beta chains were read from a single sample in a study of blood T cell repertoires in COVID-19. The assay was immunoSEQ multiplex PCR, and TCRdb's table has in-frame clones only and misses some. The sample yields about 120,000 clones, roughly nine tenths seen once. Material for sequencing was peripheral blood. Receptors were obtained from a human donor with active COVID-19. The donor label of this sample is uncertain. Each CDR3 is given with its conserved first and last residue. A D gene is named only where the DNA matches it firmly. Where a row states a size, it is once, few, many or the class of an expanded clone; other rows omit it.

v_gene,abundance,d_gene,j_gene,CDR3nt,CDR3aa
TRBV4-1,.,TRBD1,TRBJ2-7,TGCGCCAGCAGCCAAATAGCAGGGGGTCGCTCCTACGAGCAGTACTTC,CASSQIAGGRSYEQYF
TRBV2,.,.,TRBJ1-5,TGTGCCAGCAGAACCACATCGGGTCAGCCCCAGCATTTT,CASRTTSGQPQHF
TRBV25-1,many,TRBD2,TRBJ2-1,TGTGCCAGCATGATAAGCGGGGGGGCCGGTGAGCAGTTCTTC,CASMISGGAGEQFF
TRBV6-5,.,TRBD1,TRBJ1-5,TGTGCCAGCAGTACAGGGGCCTATCAGCCCCAGCATTTT,CASSTGAYQPQHF
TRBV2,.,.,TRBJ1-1,TGTGCCAGCAGATTGACAGCCATGAACACTGAAGCTTTCTTT,CASRLTAMNTEAFF
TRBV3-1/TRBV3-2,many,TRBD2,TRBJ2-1,TGTGCCAGCAGCCAAGGGATAGCGGGGACCGTTGAGCAGTTCTTC,CASSQGIAGTVEQFF
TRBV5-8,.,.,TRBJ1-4,TGTGCCAGCATAGCGGAGGTCTTCCCAACTAATGAAAAACTGTTTTTT,CASIAEVFPTNEKLFF
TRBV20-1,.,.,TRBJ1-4,TGCAGTGCGCGCGGTCCCGGGAAACTGTTTTTT,CSARGPGKLFF
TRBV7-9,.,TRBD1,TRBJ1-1,TGTGCCAGCAGCTCACCGGGACAGGCATACACTGAAGCTTTCTTT,CASSSPGQAYTEAFF
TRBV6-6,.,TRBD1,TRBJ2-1,TGTGCCAGCAGTCCCCGGGACAGGGGAAGACATGAGCAGTTCTTC,CASSPRDRGRHEQFF
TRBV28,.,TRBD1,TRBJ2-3,TGTGCCAGCAGAACCGAGGGACAGCTAAGCACAGATACGCAGTATTTT,CASRTEGQLSTDTQYF
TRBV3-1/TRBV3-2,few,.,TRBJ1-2,TGTGCCAGCAGCCACGACAGTAACTATGGCTACACCTTC,CASSHDSNYGYTF
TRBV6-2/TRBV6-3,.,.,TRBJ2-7,TGTGCCAGCAGTTACCTTACAGGGTCCTACGAGCAGTACTTC,CASSYLTGSYEQYF
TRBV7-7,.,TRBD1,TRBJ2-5,TGTGCCAGCAGTGGCAGGGGGCAGGAGACCCAGTACTTC,CASSGRGQETQYF
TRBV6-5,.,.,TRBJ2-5,TGTGCCAGCAGTTACTCCTCCGGAGGGCGCGAGACCCAGTACTTC,CASSYSSGGRETQYF
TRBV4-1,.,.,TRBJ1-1,TGCGCCAGCAGCCCTTCGGAGGTAGGAACTGAAGCTTTCTTT,CASSPSEVGTEAFF
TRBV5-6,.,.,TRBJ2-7,TGTGCCAGCAGCTTGTTCGACAGCTCATTCTACGAGCAGTACTTC,CASSLFDSSFYEQYF
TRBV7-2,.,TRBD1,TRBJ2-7,TGTGCCAGCAGCTTAAGCGGACAGGGGTTATACGAGCAGTACTTC,CASSLSGQGLYEQYF
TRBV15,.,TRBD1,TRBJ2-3,TGTGCCACCAGCAGAGTAGGGGGCCTCGGGACAGATACGCAGTATTTT,CATSRVGGLGTDTQYF
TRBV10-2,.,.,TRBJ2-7,TGCGCCAGCAGTGAACGGTGGGGCACTTTCTACGAGCAGTACTTC,CASSERWGTFYEQYF
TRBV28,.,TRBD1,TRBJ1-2,TGTGCCAGCAGTAGCACAGGGGGCGCGAACTATGGCTACACCTTC,CASSSTGGANYGYTF
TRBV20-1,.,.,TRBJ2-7,TGCAGTGCTAGTTCTCCCCGGGGTTTCCAGCAGTACTTC,CSASSPRGFQQYF
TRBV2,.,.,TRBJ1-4,TGTGCCAGCAGGGTGGAGATGCGTAATGAAAAACTGTTTTTT,CASRVEMRNEKLFF
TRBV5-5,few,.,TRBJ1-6,TGTGCCAGCAGCTTGGTCGGGCGGGGTACTTTGGATTCACCCCTCCACTTT,CASSLVGRGTLDSPLHF
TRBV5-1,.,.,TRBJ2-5,TGCGCCAGCACGGCTACAGTCCAAGAGACCCAGTACTTC,CASTATVQETQYF
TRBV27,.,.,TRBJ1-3,TGTGCCAGCAGTTTAAACAGCATGGGAAACACCATATATTTT,CASSLNSMGNTIYF
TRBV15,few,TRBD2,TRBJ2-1,TGTGCCACCAGCACCCGTAGAGCGGGGGGAGGGAATGAGCAGTTCTTC,CATSTRRAGGGNEQFF
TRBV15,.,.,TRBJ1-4,TGTGCCACCAGCAGAGATAACCGACTGGAAAAACTGTTTTTT,CATSRDNRLEKLFF
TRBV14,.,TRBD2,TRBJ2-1,TGTGCCAGCAGCCGCACCAGCGGGGGCTACAATGAGCAGTTCTTC,CASSRTSGGYNEQFF
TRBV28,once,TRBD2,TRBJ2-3,TGTGCCAGCAGTTCGAGCGGGGTCCACACAGATACGCAGTATTTT,CASSSSGVHTDTQYF
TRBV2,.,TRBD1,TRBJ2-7,TGTGCCAGCAGTGTCCTGGGACAGGGAATGGTCGAGCAGTACTTC,CASSVLGQGMVEQYF